Listed below are T cell receptor beta chains from one sample, sequenced in a study of PD-1 blockade in classical Hodgkin lymphoma. Profiled with immunoSEQ multiplex PCR; TCRdb holds only in-frame clones, not every one. This table has about 97,000 clones, over 70% appearing once. The sample was peripheral blood mononuclear cells (PBMCs), taken at baseline. These receptors all come from a human donor with classical Hodgkin lymphoma. Each CDR3 is given without its conserved first and last residue. Each record gives: J gene, V gene, CDR3 protein.

j_call: TRBJ1-1; v_call: TRBV7-3; cdr3_aa: ASSLRGWVCAF
j_call: TRBJ2-7; v_call: TRBV5-1; cdr3_aa: ASSLSGAGPYEQY
j_call: TRBJ2-1; v_call: TRBV5-1; cdr3_aa: ASSLEGAGGFGEQF
j_call: TRBJ2-2; v_call: TRBV15; cdr3_aa: ATSRDSLLAGVPGELF
j_call: TRBJ1-1; v_call: TRBV19; cdr3_aa: ASSIQSNTEAF
j_call: TRBJ1-1; v_call: TRBV9; cdr3_aa: ASSVAANTEAF
j_call: TRBJ2-7; v_call: TRBV10-3; cdr3_aa: ATGGLGGPYEQY
j_call: TRBJ2-2; v_call: TRBV7-2; cdr3_aa: ASSFRTSGTGGELF
j_call: TRBJ2-2; v_call: TRBV6-5; cdr3_aa: ASWAENTGELF
j_call: TRBJ2-3; v_call: TRBV19; cdr3_aa: ASRGTGLTGWHTQY
j_call: TRBJ1-1; v_call: TRBV10-1; cdr3_aa: ASSDPGQHTEAF
j_call: TRBJ1-4; v_call: TRBV19; cdr3_aa: ASSIDVAGREKLF
j_call: TRBJ1-2; v_call: TRBV2; cdr3_aa: ASSAQIPNVYGYT
j_call: TRBJ2-2; v_call: TRBV10-3; cdr3_aa: AISEHRESGAGELF
j_call: TRBJ1-2; v_call: TRBV7-2; cdr3_aa: ASSLVTANYGYT
j_call: TRBJ1-4; v_call: TRBV30; cdr3_aa: AWSGGRGEKLF
j_call: TRBJ2-7; v_call: TRBV10-3; cdr3_aa: AISDSENQLNEQY
j_call: TRBJ2-4; v_call: TRBV11-2; cdr3_aa: ASSSRLAGAGNIQY
j_call: TRBJ2-3; v_call: TRBV4-2; cdr3_aa: ASSQQGDGTDTQY
j_call: TRBJ2-7; v_call: TRBV19; cdr3_aa: ASSHTGTSAYEQY
j_call: TRBJ1-2; v_call: TRBV29-1; cdr3_aa: SVERGQGANGYT
j_call: TRBJ1-5; v_call: TRBV5-5; cdr3_aa: ASSLGDYSNQPQH
j_call: TRBJ1-4; v_call: TRBV5-5; cdr3_aa: ASSPGVSTNEKLF
j_call: TRBJ1-4; v_call: TRBV7-9; cdr3_aa: ASSPQTTNEKLF
j_call: TRBJ1-4; v_call: TRBV4-2; cdr3_aa: ASSHPAGATNEKLF
j_call: TRBJ2-5; v_call: TRBV6-1; cdr3_aa: ASSLRRAGIETQY